Listed below are T cell receptor beta chains from one sample, sequenced in a study of shared clonotypes between healthy human individuals. Only in-frame clones appear in the TCRdb table, and some are missing; sequencing was by immunoSEQ multiplex PCR. The sample shows about 490,000 clones, over 75% of them seen only once. Sequences were obtained from PBMCs. These receptors all stem from a woman between 35 and 50 years old in good health. Some clones in this sample may be carry-over from other donors' samples. CDR3s include the opening cysteine and the closing phenylalanine or tryptophan. D genes are given only for firm matches. The size entry is marked missing in some rows and otherwise reads once, few, many or a size class.

d_call j_call clone_size v_call cdr3_aa cdr3_nt
- TRBJ2-7 once TRBV2 CASSGRISYEQYF TGTGCCAGCAGTGGTCGGATCTCCTACGAGCAGTACTTC
TRBD1 TRBJ1-4 - TRBV5-4 CASSLTDRDRINEKLFF TGTGCCAGCAGTCTGACTGACCGGGACAGAATTAATGAAAAACTGTTTTTT
- TRBJ2-7 - TRBV15 CATGRVMYEQYF TGTGCCACCGGCAGGGTGATGTACGAGCAGTACTTC
- TRBJ1-5 few TRBV6-1 CASSEHLNQPQHF TGTGCCAGCAGTGAACACCTCAATCAGCCCCAGCATTTT
- TRBJ1-2 - TRBV6-5 CASSYGRVYGYTF TGTGCCAGCAGTTACGGCAGAGTATATGGCTACACCTTC
- TRBJ1-2 few TRBV15 CATSRDFAKSVYGYTF TGTGCCACCAGCAGAGATTTCGCGAAGTCTGTCTATGGCTACACCTTC
- TRBJ2-1 - TRBV6-1 CASSEVSGERDEQFF TGTGCCAGCAGTGAAGTGTCCGGGGAGCGGGATGAGCAGTTCTTC
- TRBJ2-6 - TRBV7-3 CASSLGAPLSGANVLTF TGTGCCAGCAGCTTAGGGGCACCCCTCTCTGGGGCCAACGTCCTGACTTTC
- TRBJ1-5 - TRBV4-1 CASSQAADRNQPQHF TGCGCCAGCAGCCAGGCCGCAGACAGGAATCAGCCCCAGCATTTT
TRBD1 TRBJ2-7 - TRBV19 CASSTGTGGYEQYF TGTGCCAGTAGTACCGGGACAGGGGGCTACGAGCAGTACTTC
- TRBJ1-1 - TRBV7-9 CASSPRTAPTEAFF TGTGCCAGCAGCCCCCGGACAGCCCCCACTGAAGCTTTCTTT
- TRBJ1-1 - TRBV2 CASRGDRIQNTEAFF TGTGCCAGCAGGGGAGACAGGATTCAGAACACTGAAGCTTTCTTT
- TRBJ2-1 - TRBV7-9 CASSRIQTVDNEQFF TGTGCCAGCAGCCGAATCCAGACCGTGGACAATGAGCAGTTCTTC
TRBD2 TRBJ2-5 once TRBV6-6 CASTHGVAGSETQYF TGTGCCAGCACCCACGGAGTAGCGGGATCTGAGACCCAGTACTTC
TRBD2 TRBJ2-1 - TRBV6-1 CASSEGLAGGNEQFF TGTGCCAGCAGTGAAGGACTAGCGGGAGGAAATGAGCAGTTCTTC
TRBD1 TRBJ1-5 - TRBV18 CASSPMTGVDQPQHF TGTGCCAGCTCACCAATGACAGGGGTGGATCAGCCCCAGCATTTT
TRBD2 TRBJ2-5 - TRBV7-7 CASSLRSSSGSLWGETQYF TGTGCTAGCAGCTTAAGGTCGTCTAGCGGGAGTTTGTGGGGAGAGACCCAGTACTTC
- TRBJ2-2 - TRBV5-4 CASSWGANTGELFF TGTGCCAGCAGCTGGGGGGCAAACACCGGGGAGCTGTTTTTT
- TRBJ1-1 - TRBV28 CASSLPGSTEAFF TGTGCCAGCAGTTTACCAGGGAGCACTGAAGCTTTCTTT
- TRBJ2-2 - TRBV5-4 CASSLGGGMNTGELFF TGTGCCAGCAGCTTGGGAGGCGGGATGAACACCGGGGAGCTGTTTTTT
- TRBJ1-3 - TRBV28 CASTMGRRNTIYF TGTGCCAGCACCATGGGACGGAGGAACACCATATATTTT
TRBD1 TRBJ1-6 few TRBV11-2 CASSPTGNKRSPLHF TGTGCCAGCAGCCCGACAGGGAATAAGCGCTCACCCCTCCACTTT
TRBD1 TRBJ1-3 - TRBV4-1 CAGSQITTGAGNTIYF TGCGCCGGCAGCCAAATTACTACAGGGGCTGGAAACACTATATATTTT
- TRBJ2-2 - TRBV5-8 CAVSLRWNTGELFF TGTGCCGTCTCGCTACGATGGAATACCGGGGAGCTGTTTTTT
TRBD1 TRBJ1-5 - TRBV10-1 CATPAGGGSNQPQHF TGCGCCACCCCGGCAGGGGGGGGTAGCAATCAGCCCCAGCATTTT
TRBD2 TRBJ2-3 - TRBV30 CAWSRAGAGTDTQYF TGTGCCTGGAGTAGAGCGGGAGCCGGCACAGATACGCAGTATTTT
- TRBJ2-7 - TRBV6-5 CASGTRNEQYF TGTGCCAGCGGGACAAGGAACGAGCAGTACTTC
TRBD2 TRBJ2-2 - TRBV15 CATSSLSGIRTGELFF TGTGCCACCAGCTCCCTTAGCGGGATTAGGACCGGGGAGCTGTTTTTT
- TRBJ1-1 - TRBV29-1 CSVAVQGLMNTEAFF TGCAGCGTTGCGGTACAGGGACTCATGAACACTGAAGCTTTCTTT